The source of this T cell receptor (beta chain) is a study of shared clonotypes between healthy human individuals. Methods used by the authors: Filtering was not the same, since immunoSEQ gave junction-only sequences without quality scores. Here immunoSEQ multiplex PCR was the method, and the copy in TCRdb shows in-frame clones only, minus some. The V and J calls and clone size are taken from that table; D and trimming were inferred from the DNA. The sample shows approximately 2.4 million clones, approximately 96% of them seen only once. Trimming removed 4 bases at V and 6 bases at J, with 11 bases between. The germline gives CDR1 SGHDT, CDR2 YYEEEE. This CDR3 is built from 12 residues.

The chain is built from TRBV5-6 and TRBJ2-7; D might be TRBD2 (5 bases). The receptor's source is a man aged 18 to 29 in good health. The specimen was naive CD4+ T cells sorted from blood. Noted subset: CD45RA+ positively selected. For the CDR3, the DNA is TGTGCCAGCAGCCTAAATAGCGCCGAGCAGTACTTC. Translation: CASSLNSAEQYF.